This is a list of T cell receptor beta chains from one sample in a study of response to subunit inactivated influenza vaccine. Using its own MiXCR run on the RT-PCR reads, TCRdb lists one record per CDR3 protein. Here the sample spans 250,000 to 350,000 distinct CDR3 sequences, about 20% being singletons. The sample here was PBMCs from blood, taken less than 22 months after vaccination. Receptor source: a man between 50 and 69 years old who received an inactivated influenza vaccine. Both conserved end residues are trimmed from each CDR3. The size field is filled for only some rows; it gives once, few, many or a size class.

cdr3_length	clone_size	v_call	cdr3_aa
14	few	TRBV6-1	ASRPGTSGGAGELF
12	few	TRBV5-5	ASSSLSGRSEQY
8	.	TRBV28	ASGRETQY
14	few	TRBV11-2	ASSLSLAGGYNEQF
14	.	TRBV7-9	ASSLVDRSLTDTQY
15	many	TRBV20-1	SAREITGAIENQPQH
12	few	TRBV28	ASSLLLRTYEQY
11	.	TRBV20-1	SASGDSSYEQY
14	few	TRBV10-2	ASSESASGYTDTQY
12	once	TRBV5-1	ASSLIPENNEQF
14	.	TRBV20-1	SASRLPQAVPSPLH
12	many	TRBV18	ASSRTGRNQPQH
13	few	TRBV4-3	ASSPSRASGNTIY
14	once	TRBV3-1	ASSQDSTTFKNIQY
12	few	TRBV11-2	ASSLARGGYEQY
14	.	TRBV20-1	SARPGSPVVPQTQY
10	many	TRBV10-3	AISNWTERLT
14	.	TRBV7-9	ASTSSTVSNRNTIY
14	.	TRBV5-4	ASSLGAFTGNTEAF
11	.	TRBV12-3/TRBV12-4	ACDREPLGGYT
13	few	TRBV18	ASLPTGANTGELF
15	.	TRBV7-2	ASSLASASGRIDTQY
14	.	TRBV7-6	ASSRLAGGNYNEQF
14	.	TRBV5-1	ASSPQGAGVGYEQY
12	.	TRBV12-3/TRBV12-4	ASSQWGQSHGYT